This TCR beta chain was observed in a study of CD8 T cells in ankylosing spondylitis. General study points: Among TCR beta sequences, a motif of several highly homologous variants appeared characteristic of ankylosing spondylitis blood. The authors found the disease-linked clones to be CD8+ and relatively rare in peripheral blood.

The germline gives CDR1 ENHRY, CDR2 SYGVKD. CDR3 length: 13 amino acids. Trimming cost V 7 bases and J 0 bases, with 9 bases left between them. 5'-RACE, quantitative and with molecular barcodes, yielded the TCR beta libraries. TCRdb passed the 5' RACE reads through MiXCR, listing each CDR3 protein once. Here the sample spans some 250,000 distinct CDR3 sequences, around 25% being singletons. A remark on this clonotype: Its antigen is unidentified.

The chain recombines TRBV10-3 with TRBJ1-1; D not resolved. Sequencing was performed on blood, either unsorted or a sorted T cell fraction (not recorded which). This TCR came from a male donor with ankylosing spondylitis or in good health (not recorded which). The CDR3 here is CAIKGSMNTEAFF. DNA for the CDR3: TGTGCCATCAAAGGGAGTATGAACACTGAAGCTTTCTTT.